The sequence of this T cell receptor (beta chain) was determined in a study of blood T cells in healthy people across ages. General observations from the study: Conclusively comparing naive with antigen-experienced cells was impossible with unsorted PBMCs. Investigators treated diversity estimates from one million T cells as underestimates.

Per-sample yields of isolated PBMCs were at least 7 million. The CDR3 is 16 residues long. V lost 1 base to trimming and J lost 3 bases, with 10 bases between them. Germline V gene lookup returns CDR1 SGHTA and CDR2 FQGTGA. Details on this clonotype: The antigen remains unidentified.

It was with a sample-barcoded 5' primer and a J-beta primer mix that a second PCR of about 6 to 12 cycles was run. TCRdb ran MiXCR on the 5' RACE reads and lists one entry per CDR3 protein. The table has over 600,000 distinct CDR3 sequences, around 38% seen once. The V and J genes are TRBV7-3 and TRBJ2-6, with D possibly being TRBD2 (6 bases). Sequenced sample: blood. The TCR sequence derives from an elderly man in good health. The CDR3 sequence: CASSLIGGVGANVLTF. CDR3 DNA: TGTGCCAGCAGCTTAATAGGAGGGGTTGGGGCCAACGTCCTGACTTTC.